The 29 T cell receptor beta chains presented below share a single source sample, sequenced in a study of post-analysis software for immune sequencing data. Built from TCR beta cDNA, the libraries had unique molecular identifiers in them. TCRdb re-called the PCR reads through MiXCR, storing one row per CDR3 protein. The table has 150,000 to 200,000 distinct CDR3 sequences, 30% seen once; the top ten hold about 1.6%. For these receptors, no antigen is known. Study-wide results and limits: Controls showed lower frequencies than patients for several TRBV segments, and TRBV5-6, TRBV5-1 and TRBV20-1 were among these.

Input material: blood. These receptor sequences come from a girl aged 5-17 years with multiple sclerosis.

The chain has TRBV20-1 and TRBJ2-3; 10 nucleotides align to TRBD1. This CDR3 is 15 amino acids long. From germline, CDR1 is DFQATT and CDR2 SNEGSKA (reference sequence). V was pared by 1 base and J by 3 bases, with 4 bases of the junction left unmatched. The CDR3: CSARGRDRGTDTQYF. In DNA, the CDR3 is TGCAGTGCTAGAGGCAGGGACAGGGGTACAGATACGCAGTATTTT.

The chain is built from TRBV20-1 and TRBJ2-4; no definite D call. The CDR3 has 11 residues. V lost 7 bases, J lost 7 bases, and 11 bases lay in between. Germline V gene data show CDR1 as DFQATT and CDR2 as SNEGSKA (reference sequence). As DNA, the CDR3 is TGCAGTGGGGCTATCGAGAACATTCAGTACTTC. Protein product: CSGAIENIQYF.

Notes on this clonotype: The junction shows a germline mismatch at one end, possibly a read error. The rearrangement links TRBV11-2 to TRBJ2-1; D is unresolved. CDR1 is SGHAT, CDR2 FQNNGV, per germline. The CDR3 consists of 10 residues. The CDR3 loop reads CVSSLYEQFF. The CDR3, as DNA: TGTGTCAGCAGCTTATATGAGCAGTTCTTC.

This clonotype was seen at least ten times. The V and J genes are TRBV10-1 and TRBJ1-5; no firm D call. V was cut by 4 bases and J by 6 bases, with 10 bases left in between. This CDR3 is built from 13 residues. CDR1 WNHNN and CDR2 SYGVQD come from the germline V gene (reference sequence). CDR3 region: CASSGAPGQPQHF. The CDR3 DNA reads as TGCGCCAGCAGTGGTGCGCCGGGTCAGCCCCAGCATTTT.

In this sample, this clonotype turned up many times. One end of the junction is discordant with germline, which a read error may explain. The V call is TRBV7-9, the J call TRBJ2-7; D may be TRBD2 (5 bases). The V gene's germline CDR1 is SEHNR and CDR2 FQNEAQ (reference sequence). This CDR3 has 13 amino acids. This CDR3 reads CVSWQIGAYEQYF. CDR3 nucleotides: TGTGTCAGCTGGCAGATCGGGGCCTACGAGCAGTACTTC.

J is TRBJ2-1 and V is TRBV11-3; 9 bases match TRBD1. Losses at the gene ends were 4 bases for V and 2 bases for J; bases not matched to a gene: 6. Germline lookup yields CDR1 SGHNT and CDR2 YENEEA. This CDR3 is built from 16 residues. CDR3 sequence reads: CASSSRGQGTYNEQFF. Here the CDR3 DNA reads TGTGCCAGCAGCTCTCGAGGACAGGGGACCTACAATGAGCAGTTCTTC.

This clonotype was counted between two and nine times. This rearrangement joins TRBV28 to TRBJ2-3; maybe TRBD2 (5 bases). The CDR3 length is 14 residues. The germline V and J ends were trimmed by 6 bases and 8 bases, with 18 bases remaining between them. Germline CDR1 MDHEN, CDR2 SYDVKM. The chain's CDR3 is CASSYTRGAGTQYF. Here the CDR3 DNA reads TGTGCCAGCAGCTACACCCGGGGAGCAGGTACGCAGTATTTT.

The chain uses TRBV7-9 and TRBJ2-1; TRBD1 is a possible D gene (5 bases). CDR1 is SEHNR and CDR2 is FQNEAQ in the germline V gene (reference sequence). The length of the CDR3 is 13 residues. Trimming stripped 5 bases from V and 5 bases from J, with 10 bases between. CDR3 amino acids: CASSARQNNEQFF. DNA for the CDR3: TGTGCCAGCAGCGCAAGACAGAACAATGAGCAGTTCTTC.

V and J are TRBV6-2 or TRBV6-3 and TRBJ2-1; no reliable D call. CDR3 size: 13 residues. Germline V gene sequence: CDR1 MNHEY, CDR2 SVGEGT. V was clipped by 0 bases and J by 5 bases, with 5 bases between them. This CDR3 is CASSYSGNNEQFF. Written as DNA, the CDR3 is TGTGCCAGCAGTTACTCGGGGAACAATGAGCAGTTCTTC.

This clonotype was seen more than once but under ten times. The chain's CDR3 is CASSPRPGQEYGYTF. CDR3 bases: TGCGCCAGCAGCCCAAGACCGGGACAAGAGTATGGCTACACCTTC. The chain couples TRBV5-1 to TRBJ1-2; D is perhaps TRBD1 (6 bases). Between the trimmed V and J ends, which lost 4 bases and 5 bases, there was a span of 18 bases. Per germline, CDR1 SGHRS and CDR2 YFSETQ. The CDR3 loop spans 15 amino acids.

This clonotype came up a few times. The V and J genes are TRBV14 and TRBJ1-2, with 8 nucleotides matching TRBD1. Germline lookup yields CDR1 SGHDN and CDR2 FVKESK. This CDR3 is 15 amino acids long. The trim removed 4 bases at V and 8 bases at J, leaving 12 bases unmatched. CDR3 protein: CASSPFDRGPSGYTF. The CDR3 DNA sequence: TGTGCCAGCAGCCCTTTCGACAGGGGTCCCAGCGGCTACACCTTC.

Comments on this clonotype: Possible read error: a much larger clone is one base away. V gene TRBV6-5 combines with J gene TRBJ2-7; TRBD1 agrees at 8 bases. This CDR3 has 17 amino acids. The germline CDR1 and CDR2 sequences are MNHEY and SVGAGI. J gave up 9 bases and V 0 bases, and 16 bases lay outside the gene matches. CDR3 DNA: TGTGCCAGCAGTTACTCGTTTACAGGGGGACTGACTTTCGTGCAGTACTTC. Residues: CASSYSFTGGLTFVQYF.

To note about this clonotype: This may be a read error: a much more frequent sequence differs by one nucleotide. The CDR3 loop is CATSVSRSLSSYNEQYF. Written as DNA, the CDR3 is TGTGCCACCAGTGTAAGCAGGTCCTTAAGCTCCTACAATGAGCAGTACTTC. This chain links TRBV24-1 with TRBJ2-1; D uncertain. The J call could be wrong; TRBJ2-7 is a better fit for the DNA end. CDR3 length: 17 residues. Germline assignment: CDR1 KGHDR and CDR2 SFDVKD.

This clonotype was seen ten or more times. The genes are TRBV9 and TRBJ2-7; possible D gene TRBD2, 6 bases. V was clipped by 4 bases and J by 3 bases, with 14 bases between them. The CDR3 has 14 residues. Germline assignment: CDR1 SGDLS and CDR2 YYNGEE. The CDR3 bases are TGTGCCAGCAGCCCAAGAGGGACTTTCTACGAGCAGTACTTC. This gives the protein CASSPRGTFYEQYF.

Notes on this clonotype: Possible read error: a much larger clone is one base away. This rearrangement joins TRBV9 to TRBJ2-1; D may be TRBD2 (5 bases). Germline V gene data show CDR1 as SGDLS and CDR2 as YYNGEE. V was cut by 3 bases and J by 3 bases, with 16 bases left in between. This CDR3 is 16 amino acids long. The CDR3 sequence: CASSARAEGVYNEQFF. The CDR3 nucleotides read TGTGCCAGCAGCGCTAGAGCGGAAGGTGTCTACAATGAGCAGTTCTTC.

This clonotype came up a few times. The rearrangement uses TRBV29-1 and TRBJ2-3; 7 positions agree with TRBD1. The CDR3 contains 13 residues. The V and J ends lost 6 bases and 2 bases, in that order; junction bases with no gene match: 5. Germline CDR1 SQVTM, CDR2 ANQGSEA. CDR3 amino acids: CSVDDRATDTQYF. For the CDR3, the DNA is TGCAGCGTCGACGACAGGGCCACAGATACGCAGTATTTT.

The genes are TRBV5-1 and TRBJ2-3, with 15 bases fitting TRBD2. The CDR3 totals 16 residues. Germline CDR1 is SGHRS and CDR2 is YFSETQ. V lost 5 bases to trimming and J lost 4 bases; unmatched junction nucleotides: 5. DNA of the CDR3: TGCGCCAGCAGAAACGGACTAGCGGGAGGGCCAGATACGCAGTATTTT. Its translation is CASRNGLAGGPDTQYF.

The chain joins TRBV7-6 to TRBJ2-2; D is unclear. Trimming removed 4 bases from V and 0 bases from J, with 6 bases in between. The length of the CDR3 is 14 residues. CDR1 is SGHVS, CDR2 FNYEAQ, per germline. The CDR3 DNA sequence: TGTGCCAGCAGCTGGCAGGCGAACACCGGGGAGCTGTTTTTT. Its protein product is CASSWQANTGELFF.

This clonotype was recorded once. V gene TRBV7-9 combines with J gene TRBJ2-3; TRBD2 aligns across 9 bases. The junction had 16 bases not matched to a gene; V was cut back by 8 bases and J by 4 bases. The CDR3 has 17 residues. Germline V gene lookup returns CDR1 SEHNR and CDR2 FQNEAQ (reference sequence). The CDR3 loop reads CASGLPQGSGSADTQYF. CDR3 DNA: TGTGCCAGCGGCCTCCCGCAGGGTAGCGGGAGTGCAGATACGCAGTATTTT.

This clonotype has more than one count but fewer than ten. The V call is TRBV19, the J call TRBJ2-1; D might be TRBD1 (5 bases). This CDR3 has 15 residues. The V end was cut by 2 bases, the J end by 2 bases, with 10 bases between. CDR1 is LNHDA, CDR2 SQIVND, per germline (reference sequence). The CDR3 DNA follows: TGTGCCAGTAGTATACAACAGGCGACCTACAATGAGCAGTTCTTC. Its protein product is CASSIQQATYNEQFF.

This clonotype was seen a few times. A much larger clone lies a single base off, so this may be a read error. This chain joins TRBV5-8 and TRBJ2-1; 9 nucleotides match TRBD1. Looked up from germline, CDR1 is SGHTS and CDR2 is YDEGEE. This CDR3 is 16 amino acids long. Trimming removed 1 base from V and 5 bases from J; junction bases left unmatched: 7. DNA for the CDR3: TGTGCCAGCAGCTTGTGGAGGGGACAGGGAAACAATGAGCAGTTCTTC. It yields the protein CASSLWRGQGNNEQFF. Using reference TRBV5-8 and TRBJ2-1 for the parts outside the CDR3, the full variable domain is EAGVTQSPTHLIKTRGQQATLRCSPISGHTSVYWYQQALGLGLQFLLWYDEGEERNRGNFPPRFSGRQFPNYSSELNVNALELEDSALYLCASSLWRGQGNNEQFFGPGTRLTVL.

For this clonotype: A much larger clone lies one base from this, so it may be a read error. The CDR3 is CASSVAGRGDRYGYTF. The CDR3 DNA sequence: TGTGCCAGCAGCGTGGCCGGCAGGGGGGACCGTTATGGCTACACCTTC. J is TRBJ1-2 and V is TRBV9; the match to TRBD1 covers 7 bases. Germline CDR1 reads SGDLS; CDR2 reads YYNGEE. J lost 5 bases, V lost 2 bases, and 12 bases had no gene match. The CDR3 runs to 16 residues.

This clonotype came up many times. This chain uses TRBV20-1 with TRBJ2-7, with 8 positions matching TRBD2. Germline-derived CDR1 and CDR2 are DFQATT and SNEGSKA (reference sequence). The CDR3 totals 13 residues. With V trimmed by 1 base and J by 4 bases, 3 bases remained unmatched. CDR3 nucleotide sequence: TGCAGTGCTAGAGTGACGGGAGGGTACGAGCAGTACTTC. Translation: CSARVTGGYEQYF.

The table lists this clonotype with many counts. The rearrangement links TRBV4-1 to TRBJ2-1; no clear D. CDR3 length: 14 residues. Germline loops: CDR1 MGHRA, CDR2 YSYEKL. V lost 0 bases to trimming and J lost 3 bases, with 6 bases between them. CDR3 protein: CASSQDWLYNEQFF. As DNA, the CDR3 is TGCGCCAGCAGCCAAGACTGGCTCTACAATGAGCAGTTCTTC.

As to this clonotype: Just one base apart from a much larger clone, this may be a read error. This rearrangement joins TRBV29-1 to TRBJ2-5; 10 bases are a match to TRBD2. This CDR3 is 16 amino acids long. Germline-derived CDR1 and CDR2 are SQVTM and ANQGSEA. V lost 5 bases and J lost 1; bases outside the gene matches: 10. The CDR3 region is CSVPFPGLAIQETQYF. In DNA, the CDR3 is TGCAGCGTTCCCTTTCCGGGACTAGCGATCCAAGAGACCCAGTACTTC.

Only a few counts were recorded for this clonotype. CDR3: CASSELESGGGYEQYF. The CDR3 DNA sequence: TGTGCCAGCAGTGAACTAGAATCAGGGGGCGGTTACGAGCAGTACTTC. The chain uses TRBV2 and TRBJ2-7; the match to TRBD1 covers 8 bases. There are 16 residues in the CDR3. Losses at the gene ends were 2 bases for V and 4 bases for J; bases not matched to a gene: 10. Per germline, CDR1 SNHLY and CDR2 FYNNEI.

Only a few counts were recorded for this clonotype. The chain employs TRBV5-1 and TRBJ2-7, with TRBD1 matching over 9 bases. The length of the CDR3 is 14 residues. From germline, CDR1 is SGHRS and CDR2 YFSETQ. J gave up 3 bases and V 4 bases, and 5 bases lay outside the gene matches. The CDR3 loop reads CASSLGTGLYEQYF. DNA of the CDR3: TGCGCCAGCAGCCTTGGGACAGGGCTCTACGAGCAGTACTTC.

As regards this clonotype: A much larger clonotype is one base distant, so this may be a read error. The CDR3 sequence: CASSAGLAEVDTQYF. The CDR3 nucleotides are TGTGCCAGCAGCGCGGGACTAGCGGAGGTAGATACGCAGTATTTT. This chain links TRBV11-2 with TRBJ2-3; TRBD2 aligns across 11 bases. The CDR3 has 15 residues. V was clipped by 5 bases and J by 5 bases; unmatched bases: 6. Germline V CDR1 and CDR2: SGHAT, FQNNGV.

The chain employs TRBV7-9 and TRBJ1-5; D is unclear. CDR1 and CDR2 from the germline V gene are SEHNR and FQNEAQ (reference sequence). The CDR3 contains 12 residues. The V gene lost 5 bases and the J gene lost 4 bases, with 6 bases spanning the gap. CDR3: CASSPQNQPQHF. The CDR3 DNA reads as TGTGCCAGCAGCCCGCAAAATCAGCCCCAGCATTTT.